This TCR beta chain came from a study of blood T cells in healthy people across ages. Germline V CDR1 and CDR2: SGHRS, YFSETQ. The CDR3 runs to 12 residues. V was clipped by 4 bases and J by 3 bases, with 7 bases between them. Using a J-beta primer mix together with a sample-barcoded 5' primer, a second PCR was run for about 6 to 12 cycles. Each sample provided no less than 2.5 million CDR3-containing paired-end reads. TCRdb reprocessed the 5' RACE reads with MiXCR, giving one entry per CDR3 protein. The sample holds some 1.8 million distinct CDR3 sequences, about two fifths seen once. This clonotype has more than one count but fewer than ten.

This sequence joins TRBV5-1 and TRBJ2-5; D unresolved. This TCR was recovered from a human donor in good health. Sequenced: blood. The CDR3 here is CASSPNEETQYF. The CDR3 nucleotides are TGCGCCAGCAGCCCGAATGAAGAGACCCAGTACTTC.